A single sample gave rise to the 31 T cell receptor beta chains below, sequenced in a study. One entry per CDR3 protein, called by TCRdb with MiXCR from the 5' RACE reads. The top ten hold roughly 2.2% of the sample, which has fewer than 75,000 distinct CDR3 sequences, approximately 26% seen once. Cells sorted as Tregs were CD4+, CD25+ and CD127-/low. The sample taken for sequencing was tumor-infiltrating Tregs sorted from the breast tumor. The receptors stem from a female donor with breast cancer.

The J gene is TRBJ1-1, the V gene TRBV20-1, with a possible D match to TRBD1 (6 bases). The CDR3 sequence is 13 residues long. Germline V gene sequence: CDR1 DFQATT, CDR2 SNEGSKA (reference sequence). V was shortened by 5 bases and J by 1 base, with 11 bases between the two germline ends. This chain's CDR3 is CSAAKGGNTEAFF. The CDR3 nucleotides read TGCAGTGCTGCCAAGGGGGGGAACACTGAAGCTTTCTTT.

The sample holds a few counts of this clonotype. The chain combines TRBV6-1 with TRBJ2-3; the D gene is possibly TRBD2 (6 bases). Germline assignment: CDR1 MNHNS and CDR2 SASEGT. The CDR3 runs to 15 residues. V shed 5 bases and J shed 0 bases, with 12 bases lying between them. The CDR3 DNA sequence: TGTGCCAGCAGTCTAGCGACCACTAGCACAGATACGCAGTATTTT. It translates to CASSLATTSTDTQYF.

The V call is TRBV29-1, the J call TRBJ2-1; 10 nucleotides align to TRBD2. The CDR3 has 16 amino acids. The germline V gene encodes CDR1 SQVTM and CDR2 ANQGSEA. Trimming cost V 1 base and J 6 bases; bases outside gene matches: 9. The CDR3 loop is CSVEGKASGGLNEQFF. CDR3 DNA sequence: TGCAGCGTTGAAGGAAAGGCTAGCGGGGGTCTCAATGAGCAGTTCTTC.

This clonotype showed up many times. The V call is TRBV29-1, the J call TRBJ2-5; D call uncertain. The CDR3 runs to 13 residues. CDR1 is SQVTM, CDR2 ANQGSEA, per germline. Trimming removed 3 bases from V and 3 bases from J, with 11 bases in between. The CDR3 reads CSVDLGSKETQYF. CDR3 coding DNA: TGCAGCGTTGACTTAGGGTCCAAAGAGACCCAGTACTTC.

This clonotype was recorded a few times. The chain has TRBV7-2 and TRBJ1-1; TRBD1 agrees at 9 bases. Germline lookup yields CDR1 SGHTA and CDR2 FQGNSA. V lost 5 bases, J lost 5 bases, and 9 bases stayed unmatched. The length of the CDR3 is 15 residues. The CDR3 region is CASSPPGTGRTEAFF. The CDR3 DNA reads as TGTGCCAGCAGCCCCCCCGGGACAGGGAGGACTGAAGCTTTCTTT.

This clonotype has a count of ten or more. The rearrangement joins TRBV5-1 to TRBJ2-3; the D is unclear. The CDR3 is 15 residues long. V lost 0 bases, J lost 0 bases, and 8 bases lay in between. The V gene's germline CDR1 is SGHRS and CDR2 YFSETQ. The CDR3 region is CASSLVGPSTDTQYF. The CDR3 DNA is TGCGCCAGCAGCTTGGTTGGACCCAGCACAGATACGCAGTATTTT.

This clonotype was detected a few times. This chain uses TRBV18 with TRBJ2-3; TRBD2 aligns across 8 bases. The CDR3 loop spans 15 amino acids. Germline values: CDR1 KGHSH, CDR2 LQKENI. With V trimmed by 6 bases and J by 6 bases, 11 bases remained unmatched. The CDR3 sequence: CASSREGNPLDTQYF. The CDR3 DNA follows: TGTGCCAGCTCCCGGGAGGGCAACCCTTTGGATACGCAGTATTTT.

Only a few counts were recorded for this clonotype. The rearrangement uses TRBV30 and TRBJ2-3; a possible D gene is TRBD2 (6 bases). The CDR3 runs to 17 residues. Deletions cut 3 bases from V and 0 bases from J, with 19 bases between. Germline V CDR1 and CDR2: GTSNPN, SVGIG (reference sequence). The CDR3 nucleotides read TGTGCCTGGAGCCCGGGATCGGACTACCCAAGCACAGATACGCAGTATTTT. Translation: CAWSPGSDYPSTDTQYF.

About this clonotype: Relative to the germline gene, one junction end is altered; a read error may explain this. The chain recombines TRBV7-8 with TRBJ1-1, with D possibly matching TRBD1 (5 bases). The CDR3 has 13 amino acids. Germline assignment: CDR1 SGHVS and CDR2 FQNEAQ. The CDR3 sequence: CASGLGGYTEAFF. The CDR3 bases are TGTGCCAGCGGCTTGGGGGGATACACTGAAGCTTTCTTT. Full variable domain (missing parts from reference TRBV7-8 and TRBJ1-1): GAGVSQSPRYKVAKRGQDVALRCDPISGHVSLFWYQQALGQGPEFLTYFQNEAQLDKSGLPSDRFFAERPEGSVSTLKIQRTQQEDSAVYLCASGLGGYTEAFFGQGTRLTVV.

The rearrangement uses TRBV6-6 and TRBJ1-1; no firm D call. Germline V gene data show CDR1 as MNHNY and CDR2 as SVGAGI (reference sequence). The CDR3 length is 12 residues. The ends were cut back, 0 bases at V and 8 bases at J, with 7 bases in the middle. CDR3 residues: CASSYSYSEAFF. The CDR3 region has the DNA TGTGCCAGCAGTTACTCGTACAGCGAAGCTTTCTTT.

By share, this clonotype ranks as medium-sized. The rearrangement links TRBV2 to TRBJ2-1, with D unclear. CDR3 length equals 14 residues. V lost 5 bases, J lost 2 bases, and 10 bases lay in between. From germline, CDR1 is SNHLY and CDR2 FYNNEI. CDR3 DNA: TGTGCCAGCAGTCTGGGCGCAGCCTACAATGAGCAGTTCTTC. It encodes CASSLGAAYNEQFF.

Note on this clonotype: At one end, the junction sequence differs from germline, possibly due to a read error. The chain combines TRBV20-1 with TRBJ1-2; D is possibly TRBD1 (5 bases). CDR3 length: 13 residues. The germline CDR1 and CDR2 sequences are DFQATT and SNEGSKA (reference sequence). CDR3 nucleotide sequence: TGCAGTGCCCGAGACAGCCTTAACTATGACTACACCTTC. Protein: CSARDSLNYDYTF.

V gene TRBV29-1 combines with J gene TRBJ2-7, with D possibly TRBD1 on 5 matching bases. The CDR3 loop spans 14 amino acids. The germline V gene encodes CDR1 SQVTM and CDR2 ANQGSEA. V was pared by 5 bases and J by 6 bases, with 20 bases between. This chain's CDR3 is CSVRVISRVGEQYF. The CDR3 nucleotides are TGCAGCGTTAGGGTTATTTCCAGGGTTGGCGAGCAGTACTTC.

Concerning this clonotype itself: With a much larger clone just one base away, this may be a read error. The missing conserved phenylalanine or tryptophan at the end of this CDR3 makes a read error likely. The chain couples TRBV12-3 or TRBV12-4 to TRBJ1-6, with TRBD1 identical over 7 bases. The CDR3 consists of 15 residues. The V segment lost 0 bases and the J segment 7 bases; nucleotides outside the gene matches: 3. CDR3 bases: TGTGCCAGCAGTTTAGCCCAGGGGGGGAATTCACCCCTCCACTCT. Protein: CASSLAQGGNSPLHS.

This chain links TRBV12-3 or TRBV12-4 with TRBJ1-1; D is unresolved. V lost 2 bases to trimming and J lost 4 bases, with 5 bases between them. The CDR3 loop spans 12 amino acids. The CDR3 reads CASSLRSTEAFF. Written as DNA, the CDR3 is TGTGCCAGCAGTTTACGCAGCACTGAAGCTTTCTTT.

V usage is TRBV20-1 and J usage is TRBJ1-2; D might be TRBD1 (5 bases). V gave up 1 base and J gave up 4 bases, with 10 bases separating them. Germline V lookup: CDR1 DFQATT, CDR2 SNEGSKA (reference sequence). This CDR3 region has 13 residues. CDR3 nucleotide sequence: TGCAGTGCTAGAGCCGGGACGATCTATGGCTACACCTTC. This encodes CSARAGTIYGYTF.

With regard to this clonotype: With a much larger clone just one base away, this may be a read error. This sequence joins TRBV20-1 and TRBJ2-3, with TRBD2 matching over 7 bases. The CDR3 sequence is 16 residues long. CDR1 and CDR2 (germline): DFQATT, SNEGSKA (reference sequence). The J segment lost 5 bases and the V segment lost 6 bases, leaving 17 bases of the junction unmatched. Written as DNA, the CDR3 is TGCAGTGCAGGTCCTTGGTCAGCGGGACTTGGAGATACGCAGTATTTT. The encoded protein is CSAGPWSAGLGDTQYF.

As for this clonotype: A clone one base away is much larger, so this may be a read error. V usage is TRBV6-2 or TRBV6-3 and J usage is TRBJ1-5, with no clear D. The CDR3 loop spans 14 amino acids. Germline V CDR1 and CDR2: MNHEY, SVGEGT. The CDR3 nucleotides are TGTGCCAGCAGTTACGGCCAGCGCAATCAGCCCCCGCATTTT. It encodes CASSYGQRNQPPHF.

This rearrangement joins TRBV18 to TRBJ2-2; 9 bases fit TRBD1. V was clipped by 0 bases and J by 5 bases; unmatched bases: 1. In germline, CDR1 is KGHSH, CDR2 LQKENI. This CDR3 is built from 15 residues. CDR3: CASSPPGQGTGELFF. The CDR3 DNA reads TGTGCCAGCTCACCACCGGGACAGGGAACCGGGGAGCTGTTTTTT.

The chain is built from TRBV7-8 and TRBJ2-7; TRBD2 matches at 12 bases. Germline-derived CDR1 and CDR2 are SGHVS and FQNEAQ. The trim removed 3 bases at V and 3 bases at J, leaving 15 bases unmatched. The CDR3 contains 19 residues. CDR3 amino acids: CASSFPLAGGPSNYYEQYF. The CDR3 DNA reads as TGTGCCAGCAGCTTCCCCCTAGCGGGAGGGCCTTCGAACTACTACGAGCAGTACTTC.

This chain uses TRBV6-5 with TRBJ2-3, with 7 nucleotides matching TRBD2. CDR3 length equals 16 residues. J lost 2 bases, V lost 6 bases, and 11 bases had no gene match. The germline V gene encodes CDR1 MNHEY and CDR2 SVGAGI. The CDR3 sequence: CASSTPGLGITDTQYF. Written as DNA, the CDR3 is TGTGCCAGCAGCACCCCCGGACTAGGTATCACAGATACGCAGTATTTT.

The table lists this clonotype with a few counts. The rearrangement uses TRBV29-1 and TRBJ2-5; D gene uncertain. The CDR3 has 16 residues. Germline V gives CDR1 SQVTM, CDR2 ANQGSEA. V was shortened by 6 bases and J by 0 bases, with 20 bases between the two germline ends. CDR3: CSVERRSFRDQETQYF. The CDR3 nucleotides read TGCAGCGTCGAGCGAAGGTCGTTTCGTGACCAAGAGACCCAGTACTTC.

This clonotype was seen repeatedly, ten times or more. The chain employs TRBV10-3 and TRBJ1-5, with 7 bases identical to TRBD1. The CDR3 is made up of 12 amino acids. Germline CDR1 ENHRY, CDR2 SYGVKD. V lost 8 bases to trimming and J lost 4 bases; unmatched junction nucleotides: 2. Written as DNA, the CDR3 is TGTGCCATCGGACAGGTTAATCAGCCCCAGCATTTT. This gives the protein CAIGQVNQPQHF.

In this sample, this clonotype turned up a few times. The chain is built from TRBV6-5 and TRBJ2-5; 10 positions agree with TRBD2. V gave up 5 bases and J gave up 5 bases; unmatched junction bases: 8. The CDR3 contains 15 residues. Germline-derived CDR1 and CDR2 are MNHEY and SVGAGI. The CDR3 DNA follows: TGTGCCAGCAGTAGGAGAGCGGGAGGGCTGGAGACCCAGTACTTC. Its protein is CASSRRAGGLETQYF.

This clonotype turned up a few times. The V call is TRBV11-3, the J call TRBJ2-1, with 7 bases aligning to TRBD1. The CDR3 runs to 16 residues. The germline V gene has CDR1 SGHNT and CDR2 YENEEA. V gave up 5 bases and J gave up 7 bases; unmatched junction bases: 14. The CDR3 sequence: CASSAATGKGSNEQFF. The CDR3 region has the DNA TGTGCCAGCAGCGCCGCGACAGGGAAGGGTTCGAATGAGCAGTTCTTC.

About this clonotype: A much larger clone differs by one base, so this may be a read error. The chain's CDR3 is CVSSEVSGPRLGYTF. The CDR3 coding sequence is TGTGTCAGCAGTGAAGTGTCAGGTCCACGATTGGGCTACACCTTC. V is TRBV6-1 and J is TRBJ1-2; D gene unclear. CDR3 length: 15 residues. Germline V gene data show CDR1 as MNHNS and CDR2 as SASEGT.

The chain is built from TRBV11-2 and TRBJ2-1, with TRBD1 as a possible D gene (6 bases). Germline-derived CDR1 and CDR2 are SGHAT and FQNNGV. The CDR3 covers 15 residues. V gave up 5 bases and J gave up 10 bases, with 21 bases separating them. In DNA, the CDR3 is TGTGCCAGCAGCCTAAGCAGGGGAACTACTCGAGAGCAGTTCTTC. This codes for CASSLSRGTTREQFF.

This clonotype has at least ten counts. The V and J genes are TRBV5-1 and TRBJ1-2; D may be TRBD1 (6 bases). This CDR3 is 13 amino acids long. Per germline, CDR1 SGHRS and CDR2 YFSETQ. Deletions cut 4 bases from V and 3 bases from J, with 10 bases between. CDR3 loop: CASSADSHYGYTF. CDR3 coding DNA: TGCGCCAGCAGCGCGGACAGCCACTATGGCTACACCTTC. The whole variable domain, remainder taken from reference TRBV5-1 and TRBJ1-2, is KAGVTQTPRYLIKTRGQQVTLSCSPISGHRSVSWYQQTPGQGLQFLFEYFSETQRNKGNFPGRFSGRQFSNSRSEMNVSTLELGDSALYLCASSADSHYGYTFGSGTRLTVV.

Only one count was recorded for this clonotype. Just one base apart from a much larger clone, this may be a read error. The rearrangement links TRBV6-1 to TRBJ1-1; weak D call: TRBD1 (5 bases). The V gene's germline CDR1 is MNHNS and CDR2 SASEGT. The length of the CDR3 is 13 residues. The CDR3 reads CTSSEIGTGEAFF. The CDR3 region has the DNA TGTACCAGCAGTGAAATCGGCACAGGTGAAGCTTTCTTT.

CDR3 sequence: CASSERAGGEGYGYTF. DNA of the CDR3: TGTGCCAGCAGTGAAAGGGCAGGGGGCGAAGGCTATGGCTACACCTTC. The V gene is TRBV6-1, the J gene TRBJ1-2; 8 bases fit TRBD1. The J segment lost 4 bases and the V segment lost 2 bases, leaving 9 bases of the junction unmatched. Germline CDR1 reads MNHNS; CDR2 reads SASEGT. This CDR3 has 16 amino acids.

A few counts support this clonotype. One end of the junction varies from germline; a read error may be responsible. The chain combines TRBV5-5 with TRBJ1-4; D is possibly TRBD1 (5 bases). Germline CDR1 is SGHKS and CDR2 is YYEKEE (reference sequence). The CDR3 extends over 15 amino acids. The CDR3 coding sequence is TGTGCCGGCAGCGACAGCGGCCTTTCTAATGAAAAACTGTTTTTT. This gives the protein CAGSDSGLSNEKLFF.